This T cell receptor beta chain was retrieved from a study of regulatory T cells in long-lasting Graves disease. HTBI primers from iRepertoire and Arm-PCR of CDR3 regions yielded the TCR beta libraries. MiXCR, run by TCRdb on the multiplex PCR reads, gives a single entry per CDR3 protein. In the table there are nearly 350,000 distinct CDR3 sequences, around 20% of which are singletons. In its sample, this clonotype was seen many times. The time point here: persistent/refractory GD, antithyroid drugs over 5 years with positive TRAb. Making the TCR library involved RNA that had been extracted from PBMCs. Under American Thyroid Association guidelines, Graves' disease was diagnosed. In this cohort, patients came from an endocrinology department located in Xi'an, China. This TCR derives from a female donor with Graves disease. Specimen: peripheral blood mononuclear cells (PBMCs), collected when the disease was refractory, from a patient treated with antithyroid drugs.

CDR3 protein: CASSLNGGYNQPQHF. DNA for the CDR3: TGTGCCAGCAGCTTAAATGGAGGATACAATCAGCCCCAGCATTTT. This sequence joins TRBV7-2 and TRBJ1-5; no clear D. With 2 bases removed from V and 3 bases from J, the gap between germline ends came to 11 bases. CDR3 length equals 15 residues. The germline V gene has CDR1 SGHTA and CDR2 FQGNSA.